Each of the 26 T cell receptor beta chains below was sequenced from the same sample in a study of shared clonotypes between healthy human individuals. Repertoires were generated with immunoSEQ multiplex PCR, while TCRdb's copy carries only in-frame clones and drops some. This sample has about 610,000 clones; 97% occur once, and the top ten carry around 0.058%. Sequences were obtained from naive CD4+ T cells sorted from blood. Subset defined: CD45RA+ positively selected. The receptors were sampled from a woman aged 25 to 45 in good health.

This clone was seen just once. J is TRBJ2-7 and V is TRBV29-1, with 7 bases lining up with TRBD2. V was pared by 5 bases and J by 4 bases, with 5 bases of the junction left unmatched. The CDR3 runs 12 residues. Germline V gives CDR1 SQVTM, CDR2 ANQGSEA. The CDR3 is CSVKRDRYEQYF. CDR3 coding DNA: TGCAGCGTTAAGCGGGATCGGTACGAGCAGTACTTC.

This clone has a single count. The rearrangement links TRBV6-1 to TRBJ2-1; D may be TRBD2 (5 bases). V was clipped by 2 bases and J by 9 bases, with 11 bases between them. Germline lookup yields CDR1 MNHNS and CDR2 SASEGT. The CDR3 totals 13 residues. The CDR3 DNA sequence: TGTGCCAGCAGTGAAACTACGGGAAGTGAGCAGTTCTTC. This sequence encodes CASSETTGSEQFF.

This clone appeared a single time. The chain couples TRBV28 to TRBJ2-5; D might be TRBD2 (6 bases). Trimming removed 4 bases from V and 7 bases from J, with 22 bases in between. The length of the CDR3 is 16 residues. Germline assignment: CDR1 MDHEN and CDR2 SYDVKM. CDR3 in DNA: TGTGCCAGCAGTTCACCCCGGGACTCAGGAGGCGTGACCCAGTACTTC. Encoded protein: CASSSPRDSGGVTQYF.

The chain is built from TRBV4-2 and TRBJ2-6; D is undetermined. V was clipped by 4 bases and J by 11 bases, with 15 bases between them. CDR1 LGHNA and CDR2 YNFKEQ come from the germline V gene. The CDR3 totals 14 residues. CDR3 nucleotide sequence: TGTGCCAGCAGCCTATCGAGGTTTCGGTACGTCCTGACTTTC. This gives the protein CASSLSRFRYVLTF.

This clone was recorded once. The rearrangement links TRBV2 to TRBJ2-7; tentatively, D is TRBD1 (6 bases). V was clipped by 9 bases and J by 0 bases, with 18 bases between them. The CDR3 spans 15 residues. Per germline, CDR1 SNHLY and CDR2 FYNNEI. CDR3 loop: CASRLQGANSYEQYF. The CDR3 region has the DNA TGTGCCAGTCGACTACAGGGCGCTAACTCCTACGAGCAGTACTTC. The complete variable domain, with remaining parts taken from reference TRBV2 and TRBJ2-7, reads EPEVTQTPSHQVTQMGQEVILRCVPISNHLYFYWYRQILGQKVEFLVSFYNNEISEKSEIFDDQFSVERPDGSNFTLKIRSTKLEDSAMYFCASRLQGANSYEQYFGPGTRLTVT.

This chain links TRBV18 with TRBJ2-5; TRBD1 matches at 7 bases. CDR3 length: 16 residues. Germline-derived CDR1 and CDR2 are KGHSH and LQKENI. With V trimmed by 5 bases and J by 5 bases, 14 bases remained unmatched. CDR3 bases: TGTGCCAGCTCAACATTACCGGGACAGCCAGCCGAGACCCAGTACTTC. This sequence encodes CASSTLPGQPAETQYF.

This chain links TRBV28 with TRBJ2-2; TRBD2 aligns across 10 bases. Germline V gives CDR1 MDHEN, CDR2 SYDVKM. V gave up 5 bases and J gave up 8 bases; unmatched junction bases: 17. The CDR3 extends over 18 amino acids. This CDR3 is CASSLRALGLAVTGELFF. CDR3 nucleotides: TGTGCCAGCAGTCTGAGGGCCCTCGGACTAGCGGTGACAGGGGAGCTGTTTTTT.

V usage is TRBV28 and J usage is TRBJ2-3; 9 bases line up with TRBD2. CDR1 is MDHEN, CDR2 SYDVKM, per germline. CDR3 length: 20 amino acids. The V and J ends lost 5 bases and 0 bases, in that order; junction bases with no gene match: 18. The CDR3 sequence: CASSPFSGRAQGGSTDTQYF. CDR3 coding DNA: TGTGCCAGCAGTCCCTTTAGCGGGAGAGCACAAGGTGGTAGCACAGATACGCAGTATTTT.

The rearrangement uses TRBV28 and TRBJ1-2; TRBD1 aligns across 8 bases. This CDR3 contains 15 residues. V lost 2 bases, J lost 3 bases, and 5 bases stayed unmatched. Germline assignment: CDR1 MDHEN and CDR2 SYDVKM. The CDR3 spells CASSLGAGGDYGYTF. The CDR3 bases are TGTGCCAGCAGTTTAGGGGCAGGGGGCGACTATGGCTACACCTTC.

This clone has a single count. The rearrangement joins TRBV19 to TRBJ1-1, with 7 bases aligning to TRBD1. The CDR3 contains 13 residues. V trimming: 6 bases; J trimming: 4 bases; junction bases outside the gene matches: 5. Germline CDR1 reads LNHDA; CDR2 reads SQIVND (reference sequence). The CDR3 is CASSGTVGTEAFF. CDR3 DNA: TGTGCCAGTAGCGGGACAGTCGGCACTGAAGCTTTCTTT.

The V gene is TRBV27, the J gene TRBJ2-1, with D possibly being TRBD2 (7 bases). Germline CDR1 reads MNHEY; CDR2 reads SMNVEV (reference sequence). The CDR3 contains 13 residues. The germline V and J ends were trimmed by 9 bases and 8 bases, with 17 bases remaining between them. The DNA for the CDR3 is TGTGCCAGTTCCACGGGGGGCCGTCATGAGCAGTTCTTC. Residues: CASSTGGRHEQFF.

The gene calls are TRBV5-6 and TRBJ2-3, with D possibly TRBD2 on 5 matching bases. The germline V and J ends were trimmed by 2 bases and 9 bases, with 13 bases remaining between them. Germline values: CDR1 SGHDT, CDR2 YYEEEE. This CDR3 region has 13 residues. CDR3 loop: CASSFGGVKTQYF. DNA for the CDR3: TGTGCCAGCAGCTTTGGAGGAGTTAAGACGCAGTATTTT.

The V gene is TRBV11-2, the J gene TRBJ1-1; D uncertain. V shed 3 bases and J shed 4 bases, with 12 bases lying between them. CDR3 length: 14 residues. Germline V lookup: CDR1 SGHAT, CDR2 FQNNGV. Written as DNA, the CDR3 is TGTGCCAGCAGCTTGCTCACTTCGGGCACTGAAGCTTTCTTT. This codes for CASSLLTSGTEAFF.

This chain uses TRBV28 with TRBJ1-2, with 7 bases fitting TRBD1. Trimming removed 5 bases from V and 4 bases from J; junction bases left unmatched: 4. CDR3 length: 13 amino acids. The germline V gene encodes CDR1 MDHEN and CDR2 SYDVKM. CDR3: CASSPGQFYGYTF. The DNA of the CDR3 is TGTGCCAGCAGTCCGGGACAGTTCTATGGCTACACCTTC.

The chain links TRBV28 to TRBJ2-7, with D unclear. The CDR3 has 14 amino acids. The V and J ends lost 5 bases and 6 bases respectively, with 17 bases between them. Germline V gene data show CDR1 as MDHEN and CDR2 as SYDVKM. The CDR3 region is CASSRYTESREQYF. The CDR3 DNA reads TGTGCCAGCAGTAGATACACAGAGAGTCGCGAGCAGTACTTC.

This chain links TRBV19 with TRBJ2-1, with D maybe TRBD2 (5 bases). Trimming took off 5 bases at V and 6 bases at J, with 5 bases between the two ends. Germline CDR1 LNHDA, CDR2 SQIVND (reference sequence). The CDR3 has 11 amino acids. CDR3 loop: CASSEGNEQFF. CDR3 in DNA: TGTGCCAGTAGTGAGGGCAATGAGCAGTTCTTC.

V gene TRBV5-5 combines with J gene TRBJ1-4; 9 bases are shared with TRBD1. The J segment lost 6 bases and the V segment lost 8 bases, leaving 14 bases of the junction unmatched. This CDR3 is 16 amino acids long. CDR1 and CDR2 (germline): SGHKS, YYEKEE (reference sequence). The CDR3 DNA follows: TGTGCCAGGTACCGGGACAGGGCCCTAATTGATGAAAAACTGTTTTTT. Translation: CARYRDRALIDEKLFF. Variable domain in full (rest from reference TRBV5-5 and TRBJ1-4): DAGVTQSPTHLIKTRGQQVTLRCSPISGHKSVSWYQQVLGQGPQFIFQYYEKEERGRGNFPDRFSARQFPNYSSELNVNALLLGDSALYLCARYRDRALIDEKLFFGSGTQLSVL.

The CDR3: CASSSGAYGYTF. The DNA of the CDR3 is TGTGCCAGCAGTTCCGGGGCGTATGGCTACACCTTC. V is TRBV6-5 and J is TRBJ1-2, with D possibly TRBD1 on 5 matching bases. V gave up 4 bases and J gave up 5 bases, with 8 bases separating them. The CDR3 runs to 12 residues. Germline CDR1 MNHEY, CDR2 SVGAGI.

This clone has only one observation. The chain combines TRBV18 with TRBJ2-5; D gene unclear. The J call may be faulty, since TRBJ2-7 better matches the DNA end. Germline CDR1 and CDR2: KGHSH and LQKENI. This CDR3 comprises 12 residues. CDR3 nucleotides: TGTGCCAGCTCTGGCAGCTCCTACGAGCAGTACTTC. Translating it yields CASSGSSYEQYF.

The rearrangement joins TRBV13 to TRBJ2-3; TRBD1 might be the D (6 bases). The CDR3 runs to 13 residues. CDR1 is PRHDT and CDR2 is FYEKMQ in the germline V gene (reference sequence). Trimming cost V 3 bases and J 4 bases, with 8 bases left between them. DNA for the CDR3: TGTGCCAGCAGCTTTGGACAGTCAGATACGCAGTATTTT. This encodes CASSFGQSDTQYF.

The chain has TRBV5-1 and TRBJ2-1, with 7 nucleotides matching TRBD2. There are 16 residues in the CDR3. Germline CDR1 reads SGHRS; CDR2 reads YFSETQ. Trimming took 5 bases from V and 0 from J; bases not matched to a gene: 8. The CDR3 DNA follows: TGCGCCAGCAGGGGAGCGGGAATGAGCTCCTACAATGAGCAGTTCTTC. As protein: CASRGAGMSSYNEQFF. The complete variable domain, with remaining parts taken from reference TRBV5-1 and TRBJ2-1, reads KAGVTQTPRYLIKTRGQQVTLSCSPISGHRSVSWYQQTPGQGLQFLFEYFSETQRNKGNFPGRFSGRQFSNSRSEMNVSTLELGDSALYLCASRGAGMSSYNEQFFGPGTRLTVL.

The CDR3: CASSAGPSRNEQFF. As DNA, the CDR3 is TGCGCCAGCAGCGCTGGACCATCTCGGAATGAGCAGTTCTTC. The chain joins TRBV5-1 to TRBJ2-1; no definite D call. Trimming stripped 4 bases from V and 7 bases from J, with 15 bases between. The CDR3 contains 14 residues. Germline-derived CDR1 and CDR2 are SGHRS and YFSETQ.

This clone occurred once. CDR3 coding DNA: TGTGCCAGCTCATTAGGGACTAGCGGGAGTTCCTACAATGAGCAGTTCTTC. Translating it yields CASSLGTSGSSYNEQFF. This rearrangement joins TRBV18 to TRBJ2-1; 14 bases line up with TRBD2. The ends lost 5 bases at V and 1 base at J; junction bases unmatched: 4. CDR3 length: 17 amino acids. Germline assignment: CDR1 KGHSH and CDR2 LQKENI.

This chain uses TRBV14 with TRBJ1-5; D is undetermined. Germline loops: CDR1 SGHDN, CDR2 FVKESK. The CDR3 totals 17 residues. V shed 5 bases and J shed 3 bases, with 20 bases lying between them. CDR3 sequence reads: CASSSRYTQEINQPQHF. The CDR3 DNA sequence: TGTGCCAGCAGCTCCAGGTACACTCAGGAGATCAATCAGCCCCAGCATTTT.

CDR3: CASSPAANEKLFF. As DNA, the CDR3 is TGTGCCAGCAGCCCCGCCGCTAATGAAAAACTGTTTTTT. The chain combines TRBV5-5 with TRBJ1-4; D is unclear. V was pared by 4 bases and J by 3 bases, with 7 bases between. Germline CDR1 SGHKS, CDR2 YYEKEE (reference sequence). The CDR3 spans 13 residues.

The chain employs TRBV7-9 and TRBJ1-5; D remains unclear. The CDR3 is 12 residues long. Germline-derived CDR1 and CDR2 are SEHNR and FQNEAQ (reference sequence). V was pared by 5 bases and J by 5 bases, with 7 bases between. CDR3 nucleotide sequence: TGTGCCAGCAGCCCCCTAGATCAGCCCCAGCATTTT. Translating it yields CASSPLDQPQHF.